The 14 T cell receptor beta chains in this list originate from one sample, sequenced in a study of prognosis after radiotherapy for stage I lung cancer. Amplicons of TCR beta CDR3 were generated from genomic DNA by two-round multiplex PCR. Amplification in first-round PCR relied on primers specific to each TRBV and TRBJ gene. TCRdb reprocessed the multiplex PCR reads via MiXCR and lists one record per CDR3 protein. The data show 30,000 or so distinct CDR3 sequences, roughly 31% seen once. The sequencing used PBMCs, collected before or after stereotactic body radiation therapy (not recorded which). Every receptor here comes from a donor aged 50 or older with non-small cell lung cancer.

This clonotype was observed at least ten times. The chain couples TRBV9 to TRBJ1-1; D remains ambiguous. Germline CDR1 and CDR2: SGDLS and YYNGEE. V was clipped by 3 bases and J by 1 base, with 13 bases between them. The CDR3 contains 15 residues. In DNA, the CDR3 is TGTGCCAGCAGCGCGGAATCCGGGAGGAACACTGAAGCTTTCTTT. This translates into CASSAESGRNTEAFF. The entire variable domain, with the rest obtained from reference TRBV9 and TRBJ1-1, is as follows: DSGVTQTPKHLITATGQRVTLRCSPRSGDLSVYWYQQSLDQGLQFLIQYYNGEERAKGNILERFSAQQFPDLHSELNLSSLELGDSALYFCASSAESGRNTEAFFGQGTRLTVV.

Many counts were recorded for this clonotype. The chain links TRBV2 to TRBJ2-5; the D is unclear. Per the germline V gene, CDR1 is SNHLY and CDR2 is FYNNEI. Between the trimmed V and J ends, which lost 6 bases and 3 bases, there was a span of 11 bases. The length of the CDR3 is 13 residues. The CDR3 spells CASSKDIEETQYF. CDR3 nucleotides: TGTGCCAGCAGCAAAGACATAGAAGAGACCCAGTACTTC.

This clonotype has a count of ten or more. V is TRBV5-5 and J is TRBJ1-4, with 7 bases identical to TRBD1. The V gene's germline CDR1 is SGHKS and CDR2 YYEKEE (reference sequence). V shed 0 bases, J shed 8 bases, and the junction held 7 bases outside the gene matches. This CDR3 has 15 amino acids. The CDR3 spells CASSLVGTVREKLFF. In DNA form, the CDR3 reads TGTGCCAGCAGCTTGGTCGGGACAGTTAGAGAAAAACTGTTTTTT.

The chain recombines TRBV6-2 or TRBV6-3 with TRBJ2-1; the D call may be TRBD1 or TRBD2 (6 bases each). V shed 8 bases and J shed 9 bases, with 20 bases lying between them. Germline V gives CDR1 MNHEY, CDR2 SVGEGT. The CDR3 spans 14 residues. CDR3 DNA: TGTGCCAGCCAGGAGGGGGTAGGGTCTGGTGAGCAGTTCTTC. Residues: CASQEGVGSGEQFF.

This clonotype was found many times. The DNA for the CDR3 is TGCAGTGCTAGCCAAAACAGGGGGAGTCAGCCCCAGCATTTT. Amino acids: CSASQNRGSQPQHF. The V and J genes are TRBV20-1 and TRBJ1-5; 8 positions match TRBD1. The ends lost 3 bases at V and 6 bases at J; junction bases unmatched: 7. Germline assignment: CDR1 DFQATT and CDR2 SNEGSKA (reference sequence). This CDR3 spans 14 amino acids.

A note on this clonotype: A much larger clonotype is one base distant, so this may be a read error. Given the absence of the conserved phenylalanine or tryptophan at the CDR3 end, a read error is likely. In nucleotides, the CDR3 is TGCGCCAGCAGTTTTTCGGCCATTTCCTACGAGCAGTACCTC. Protein product: CASSFSAISYEQYL. The V gene is TRBV4-1, the J gene TRBJ2-7; D gene uncertain. The CDR3 is 14 amino acids. Trimming pared 6 bases from V and 1 base from J, leaving 13 bases between. The germline V gene has CDR1 MGHRA and CDR2 YSYEKL.

This clonotype was observed at least ten times. The chain recombines TRBV29-1 with TRBJ2-5; TRBD1 is a possible D gene (5 bases). This CDR3 contains 13 residues. The germline V gene encodes CDR1 SQVTM and CDR2 ANQGSEA. Trimming removed 2 bases at V and 3 bases at J, with 10 bases between. Here the CDR3 reads CSVEWTPKETQYF. The DNA of the CDR3 is TGCAGCGTTGAATGGACACCTAAAGAGACCCAGTACTTC.

The chain couples TRBV19 to TRBJ2-5; TRBD1 matches 8 bases. Germline CDR1 is LNHDA and CDR2 is SQIVND (reference sequence). V dropped 2 bases and J dropped 7; count of bases not matched to a gene: 9. This CDR3 region has 15 residues. In DNA form, the CDR3 reads TGTGCCAGTAGTATACCGGGGACAGGTGGGGGGACCCAGTACTTC. Its protein product is CASSIPGTGGGTQYF.

With regard to this clonotype: At one boundary the junction diverges from the germline segment, which might be a read error. V gene TRBV5-1 combines with J gene TRBJ2-1; perhaps TRBD2 as D (6 bases). CDR3 size: 16 residues. Germline CDR1 reads SGHRS; CDR2 reads YFSETQ. The CDR3 nucleotides are TGCGCCAACAGCTTGGGACTTTCCTTTAGTGGGCATGAGCAGTTCTTC. This encodes CANSLGLSFSGHEQFF.

Turning to this clonotype: A read error may account for a junction end that differs from germline. J is TRBJ1-6 and V is TRBV5-5; no clear D gene. The CDR3 extends over 14 amino acids. Germline CDR1 and CDR2: SGHKS and YYEKEE (reference sequence). The CDR3 coding sequence is TGTGCTAGCAGCGGGAAAGGGCGAAGATCACCCCTCCACTTT. As protein: CASSGKGRRSPLHF.

The chain has TRBV7-6 and TRBJ2-5; 15 bases fit TRBD2. This CDR3 has 17 amino acids. Germline-derived CDR1 and CDR2 are SGHVS and FNYEAQ. Trimming at V came to 3 bases and at J to 5 bases, leaving 7 bases not matched to a gene. The CDR3 nucleotides are TGTGCCAGCAGCTTCCTCGGGACTAGCGGGGGGTGGGAGACCCAGTACTTC. Amino acid sequence: CASSFLGTSGGWETQYF. The variable domain in full, completed from reference TRBV7-6 and TRBJ2-5, reads GAGVSQSPRYKVTKRGQDVALRCDPISGHVSLYWYRQALGQGPEFLTYFNYEAQQDKSGLPNDRFSAERPEGSISTLTIQRTEQRDSAMYRCASSFLGTSGGWETQYFGPGTRLLVL.

About this clonotype: A far larger clone differs by one base, so this is likely a read error. J is TRBJ1-3 and V is TRBV6-8, with no clear D. CDR1 is MNHGY and CDR2 is SAAAGT in the germline V gene. This CDR3 comprises 15 residues. This CDR3 is CVTNKRGDSGNTIYF. In DNA form, the CDR3 reads TGTGTCACCAACAAACGCGGAGACTCTGGAAACACCATATATTTT.

This clonotype was counted between two and nine times. A clone one base away is much larger, so this may be a read error. The rearrangement uses TRBV7-2 and TRBJ1-5; a weak D match, TRBD1 (6 bases). This CDR3 is 15 amino acids long. CDR1 and CDR2 (germline): SGHTA, FQGNSA. V was pared by 5 bases and J by 2 bases, with 13 bases between. The CDR3 DNA reads TGTGCCAGCAGCGTAAAGACAGGCGGCAATCAGCCCCAGCATTTT. It is translated as CASSVKTGGNQPQHF.

This clonotype has a count of ten or more. The chain recombines TRBV2 with TRBJ2-1; 7 bases map to TRBD2. This CDR3 has 13 amino acids. J gave up 9 bases and V 11 bases, and 13 bases lay outside the gene matches. The germline gives CDR1 SNHLY, CDR2 FYNNEI. CDR3 nucleotides: TGTGCCCACGCAAGGCTAGCGGTGAGTGAGCAGTTCTTC. Residues: CAHARLAVSEQFF. The entire variable domain, with the rest obtained from reference TRBV2 and TRBJ2-1, is as follows: EPEVTQTPSHQVTQMGQEVILRCVPISNHLYFYWYRQILGQKVEFLVSFYNNEISEKSEIFDDQFSVERPDGSNFTLKIRSTKLEDSAMYFCAHARLAVSEQFFGPGTRLTVL.